The 29 T cell receptor beta chains in this list originate from one sample, sequenced in a study of CD8 T cells in ankylosing spondylitis. TCRdb recomputed calls from the 5' RACE reads with MiXCR, one row per CDR3 protein. The sample yields 25,000 to 35,000 distinct CDR3 sequences, 6.5% to 9% seen once. The material sequenced was blood, either unsorted or a sorted T cell fraction (not recorded which). The source is a male donor with ankylosing spondylitis or in good health (not recorded which).

This clonotype was detected only a few times. This chain connects TRBV7-2 to TRBJ2-1; maybe TRBD1 (6 bases). From germline, CDR1 is SGHTA and CDR2 FQGNSA. The CDR3 contains 14 residues. V lost 5 bases and J lost 8, with 16 bases in between. The CDR3, as DNA: TGTGCCAGCAGCGCCACAGGGTATAGTGATGAGCAGTTCTTC. Translating gives CASSATGYSDEQFF.

This clonotype was counted many times. The gene calls are TRBV3-1 and TRBJ1-3; no clear D. In germline, CDR1 is LGHDT, CDR2 YNNKEL (reference sequence). Trimming took 1 base from V and 0 from J, leaving 7 bases between them. CDR3 length: 15 residues. In nucleotides, the CDR3 is TGTGCCAGCAGCCAAGGCCAGAACTCTGGAAACACCATATATTTT. Translated, it gives CASSQGQNSGNTIYF.

This clonotype was detected only a few times. The chain has TRBV12-3 or TRBV12-4 and TRBJ1-4; D not resolved. V lost 1 base, J lost 5 bases, and 5 bases lay in between. This CDR3 comprises 13 residues. CDR3 in DNA: TGTGCCAGCAGTTTAGGGAGGAATGAAAAACTGTTTTTT. The encoded protein is CASSLGRNEKLFF.

In this sample, this clonotype turned up many times. V gene TRBV20-1 combines with J gene TRBJ2-5; 9 positions match TRBD2. With V trimmed by 6 bases and J by 2 bases, 7 bases remained unmatched. Germline CDR1 and CDR2: DFQATT and SNEGSKA (reference sequence). CDR3 length: 14 amino acids. Written as DNA, the CDR3 is TGCAGTGCAACCAGCGGGAGGTTACAAGAGACCCAGTACTTC. It yields the protein CSATSGRLQETQYF.

This clonotype was detected ten times or more. J is TRBJ2-1 and V is TRBV20-1, with D tentatively TRBD1 (10 bases). The CDR3 spans 18 residues. Trimming shortened V by 4 bases and J by 9 bases, and 31 bases separated the two germline ends. The germline V gene encodes CDR1 DFQATT and CDR2 SNEGSKA (reference sequence). The CDR3 loop is CSANAGQGFSGRRVEQFF. The CDR3 DNA reads TGCAGTGCTAACGCGGGACAGGGGTTCAGCGGGAGGAGGGTTGAGCAGTTCTTC.

This clonotype is labeled as medium-sized. V and J are TRBV28 and TRBJ1-1; D is possibly TRBD1 (6 bases). CDR1 is MDHEN, CDR2 SYDVKM, per germline. The V and J ends lost 5 bases and 2 bases respectively, with 18 bases between them. This CDR3 contains 16 residues. The CDR3 nucleotides read TGTGCCAGCAGTACCCTCCCCGGGACAAGAAACACTGAAGCTTTCTTT. Its translation: CASSTLPGTRNTEAFF.

This clonotype was seen at least ten times. V usage is TRBV20-1 and J usage is TRBJ1-3, with D perhaps matching TRBD1 (6 bases). Germline loops: CDR1 DFQATT, CDR2 SNEGSKA (reference sequence). CDR3 length equals 16 residues. The V end was cut by 4 bases, the J end by 0 bases, with 16 bases between. CDR3: CSATPSTGISGNTIYF. CDR3 bases: TGCAGTGCTACACCCTCCACAGGGATCTCTGGAAACACCATATATTTT.

Comments on this clonotype: A junction end diverges from the germline sequence, so it may reflect a read error. The genes are TRBV20-1 and TRBJ1-1; possible D gene TRBD1, 5 bases. The germline gives CDR1 DFQATT, CDR2 SNEGSKA (reference sequence). CDR3 length: 14 amino acids. The CDR3 DNA is TGCAGTGCTAGGATCTCATACGGGGGAACTGAAGTTTTCTTT. Amino acids: CSARISYGGTEVFF.

This clonotype was seen many times. V gene TRBV29-1 combines with J gene TRBJ2-1; 7 bases are a match to TRBD2. The CDR3 length is 13 residues. Germline assignment: CDR1 SQVTM and CDR2 ANQGSEA. V lost 4 bases, J lost 7 bases, and 7 bases stayed unmatched. The CDR3 nucleotides are TGCAGCGTTGGGGCGGGAGTCGGAAATGAGCAGTTCTTC. Protein product: CSVGAGVGNEQFF.

This clonotype has ten or more counts. The chain recombines TRBV12-3 or TRBV12-4 with TRBJ1-2; D is perhaps TRBD1 (6 bases). V shed 7 bases and J shed 4 bases, with 13 bases lying between them. The length of the CDR3 is 13 residues. The CDR3, as DNA: TGTGCCAGCACCGCGACAGGAAGCTATGGCTACACCTTC. Protein product: CASTATGSYGYTF.

The CDR3, as DNA: TGTGCCAGCAGCCTTCGGACCACTAGCACAGATACGCAGTATTTT. This gives the protein CASSLRTTSTDTQYF. This chain joins TRBV3-1 and TRBJ2-3; no firm D call. The CDR3 has 15 amino acids. Germline CDR1 LGHDT, CDR2 YNNKEL (reference sequence). The ends were cut back, 4 bases at V and 0 bases at J, with 11 bases in the middle.

The rearrangement uses TRBV18 and TRBJ1-1; D is uncertain. V lost 0 bases to trimming and J lost 5 bases, with 7 bases between them. The CDR3 is 13 amino acids. CDR1 KGHSH and CDR2 LQKENI come from the germline V gene. The DNA of the CDR3 is TGTGCCAGCTCACCACCTCTGCGGACTGAAGCTTTCTTT. It translates to CASSPPLRTEAFF.

This clonotype was detected ten times or more. This chain uses TRBV10-3 with TRBJ2-7; TRBD2 matches at 14 bases. The germline gives CDR1 ENHRY, CDR2 SYGVKD. Unmatched junction bases numbered 3, after V lost 4 bases and J lost 4 bases. The CDR3 is 15 residues long. CDR3 nucleotides: TGTGCCATCAGTGCCGGGACTAGCGGGAGATACGAGCAGTACTTC. It translates to CAISAGTSGRYEQYF.

The genes are TRBV7-9 and TRBJ2-5, with D perhaps matching TRBD2 (6 bases). The CDR3 runs to 16 residues. CDR1 SEHNR and CDR2 FQNEAQ come from the germline V gene (reference sequence). V dropped 3 bases and J dropped 3 bases, with 17 bases sitting between them. CDR3 in amino acids: CASSLGAGTQKETQYF. CDR3 DNA sequence: TGTGCCAGCAGCTTGGGAGCCGGGACTCAAAAAGAGACCCAGTACTTC.

This clonotype was counted ten times or more. DNA of the CDR3: TGCAGTGCCGGGAGCCTACTAGAAATGGTCCATAATGAGCAGTTCTTC. Its translation: CSAGSLLEMVHNEQFF. This chain links TRBV20-1 with TRBJ2-1; a possible D gene is TRBD2 (6 bases). CDR3 length equals 16 residues. The V gene lost 6 bases and the J gene lost 7 bases, with 25 bases spanning the gap. Germline V gene data show CDR1 as DFQATT and CDR2 as SNEGSKA (reference sequence).

The sample holds many counts of this clonotype. The chain carries TRBV6-5 and TRBJ1-1, with D tentatively TRBD1 (5 bases). Trimming shortened V by 2 bases and J by 1 base, and 5 bases separated the two germline ends. From germline, CDR1 is MNHEY and CDR2 SVGAGI. This CDR3 region has 13 residues. This CDR3 is CASSYDRNTEAFF. The CDR3 DNA is TGTGCCAGCAGTTACGACAGGAACACTGAAGCTTTCTTT.

The table lists this clonotype with many counts. The chain employs TRBV3-1 and TRBJ2-7; 9 bases fit TRBD1. The junction had 3 bases not matched to a gene; V was cut back by 1 base and J by 2 bases. Germline V gives CDR1 LGHDT, CDR2 YNNKEL (reference sequence). The CDR3 sequence is 15 residues long. The CDR3 nucleotides are TGTGCCAGCAGCCAAGCCGGGACAGGGCCCTACGAGCAGTACTTC. This gives the protein CASSQAGTGPYEQYF.

This clonotype has ten or more counts. The chain's CDR3 is CASSLAATLRETQYF. The CDR3 DNA sequence: TGCGCCAGCAGCTTGGCAGCGACCCTTCGGGAGACCCAGTACTTC. This chain joins TRBV5-1 and TRBJ2-5; no definite D call. The CDR3 runs to 15 residues. Germline V lookup: CDR1 SGHRS, CDR2 YFSETQ. With 0 bases removed from V and 5 bases from J, the gap between germline ends came to 14 bases.

This clonotype was counted between two and nine times. This chain links TRBV28 with TRBJ1-4, with no clear D. CDR3 length: 12 residues. The V end was cut by 5 bases, the J end by 8 bases, with 9 bases between. Germline lookup yields CDR1 MDHEN and CDR2 SYDVKM. CDR3 amino acids: CASSSLGEKLFF. In DNA, the CDR3 is TGTGCCAGCAGTAGCCTGGGGGAAAAACTGTTTTTT.

The chain recombines TRBV7-8 with TRBJ2-1; 11 bases map to TRBD2. Germline lookup yields CDR1 SGHVS and CDR2 FQNEAQ. J gave up 7 bases and V 3 bases, and 14 bases lay outside the gene matches. The CDR3 has 18 amino acids. The CDR3 coding sequence is TGTGCCAGCAGCTTCCCCCAAAATGAGGGACTAGCGGAGAATGAGCAGTTCTTC. Its translation: CASSFPQNEGLAENEQFF.

This clonotype was recorded at least ten times. The chain recombines TRBV9 with TRBJ2-7; TRBD2 agrees at 12 bases. The CDR3 contains 16 residues. Losses at the gene ends were 0 bases for V and 2 bases for J; bases not matched to a gene: 3. CDR1 and CDR2 (germline): SGDLS, YYNGEE. CDR3: CASSVVTSGSTYEQYF. The CDR3 region has the DNA TGTGCCAGCAGCGTAGTGACTAGCGGGAGTACCTACGAGCAGTACTTC.

This clonotype is judged medium-sized. The chain joins TRBV20-1 to TRBJ1-1; D is undetermined. CDR1 DFQATT and CDR2 SNEGSKA come from the germline V gene (reference sequence). The V end lost 5 bases, the J end lost 6 bases, and 16 bases lay between the germline ends. The CDR3 spans 13 residues. The CDR3 nucleotides are TGCAGTGCTCCCGGGGTAGGTGGGTCTGAAGCTTTCTTT. Translated, it gives CSAPGVGGSEAFF.

Concerning this clonotype: A much larger clone sits a single nucleotide away, making a read error possible. The chain carries TRBV6-1 and TRBJ1-2; D remains unclear. V lost 11 bases to trimming and J lost 2 bases, with 12 bases between them. CDR3 length: 12 amino acids. Looked up from germline, CDR1 is MNHNS and CDR2 is SASEGT. The CDR3 here is CAGAVVNYGYTF. Here the CDR3 DNA reads TGTGCCGGTGCGGTAGTGAACTATGGCTACACCTTC.

This clonotype was detected ten times or more. V and J are TRBV24-1 and TRBJ2-1; 10 nucleotides align to TRBD2. After removal of 3 bases from V and 3 bases from J, the junction contained 4 bases not matched to a gene. The CDR3 loop spans 16 amino acids. The germline V gene encodes CDR1 KGHDR and CDR2 SFDVKD. CDR3 coding DNA: TGTGCCACCAGTGATAGAGCGGGAGGGGGCTACAATGAGCAGTTCTTC. It is translated as CATSDRAGGGYNEQFF.

J is TRBJ2-1 and V is TRBV3-1, with 7 bases aligning to TRBD2. The CDR3 extends over 15 amino acids. V was clipped by 6 bases and J by 5 bases; unmatched bases: 10. The germline V gene has CDR1 LGHDT and CDR2 YNNKEL (reference sequence). CDR3 in DNA: TGTGCCAGCAGACGGGGGGAGGGAGTTGACAATGAGCAGTTCTTC. It yields the protein CASRRGEGVDNEQFF.

This clonotype was seen at least ten times. This chain uses TRBV5-1 with TRBJ1-1; perhaps TRBD1 as D (5 bases). The germline V and J ends were trimmed by 4 bases and 3 bases, with 10 bases remaining between them. CDR1 and CDR2 from the germline V gene are SGHRS and YFSETQ. The CDR3 contains 13 residues. The CDR3 DNA is TGCGCCAGCAGCCCCTCGGGGGACACTGAAGCTTTCTTT. It translates to CASSPSGDTEAFF.

The rearrangement links TRBV20-1 to TRBJ2-7; TRBD1 matches at 10 bases. The V gene's germline CDR1 is DFQATT and CDR2 SNEGSKA (reference sequence). The CDR3 contains 15 residues. Trimming at V came to 1 base and at J to 4 bases, leaving 7 bases not matched to a gene. The CDR3 DNA sequence: TGCAGTGCTAGAGCCGGACAGGGGGATATTTACGAGCAGTACTTC. It yields the protein CSARAGQGDIYEQYF.

This clonotype was found many times. V gene TRBV18 combines with J gene TRBJ2-1, with D maybe TRBD2 (6 bases). CDR1 is KGHSH and CDR2 is LQKENI in the germline V gene. Trimming took 2 bases from V and 9 from J, leaving 14 bases between them. CDR3 length: 14 residues. The CDR3 protein is CASSPNGHGSEQFF. In DNA form, the CDR3 reads TGTGCCAGCTCACCAAATGGTCACGGGAGTGAGCAGTTCTTC.

This clonotype appeared a few times. The chain uses TRBV9 and TRBJ2-7, with D unclear. CDR1 and CDR2 (germline): SGDLS, YYNGEE. Between the trimmed V and J ends, which lost 3 bases and 1 base, there was a span of 14 bases. This CDR3 has 15 residues. The chain's CDR3 is CASSARTGGSYEQYF. In nucleotides, the CDR3 is TGTGCCAGCAGCGCCCGAACGGGTGGGTCCTACGAGCAGTACTTC.